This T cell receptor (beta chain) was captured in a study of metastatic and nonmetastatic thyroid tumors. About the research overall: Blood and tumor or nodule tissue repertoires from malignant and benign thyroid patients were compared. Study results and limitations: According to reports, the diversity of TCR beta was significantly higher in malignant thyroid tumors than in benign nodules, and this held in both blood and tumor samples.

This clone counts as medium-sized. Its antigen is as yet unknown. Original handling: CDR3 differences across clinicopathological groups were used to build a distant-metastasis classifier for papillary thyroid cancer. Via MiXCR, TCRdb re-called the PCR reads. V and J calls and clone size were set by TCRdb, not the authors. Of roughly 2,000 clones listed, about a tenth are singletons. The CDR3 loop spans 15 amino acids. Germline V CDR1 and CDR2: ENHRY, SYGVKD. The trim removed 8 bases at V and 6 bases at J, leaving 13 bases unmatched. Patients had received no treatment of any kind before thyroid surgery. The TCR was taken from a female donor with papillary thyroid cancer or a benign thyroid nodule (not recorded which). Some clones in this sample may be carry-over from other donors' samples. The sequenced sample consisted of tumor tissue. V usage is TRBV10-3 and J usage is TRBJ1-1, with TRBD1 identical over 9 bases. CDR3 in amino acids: CAILGTGFGSAEAFF. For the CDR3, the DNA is TGTGCCATCCTCGGGACAGGGTTTGGGTCTGCTGAAGCTTTCTTT.